The 21 T cell receptor beta chains given below trace back to one sample, sequenced in a study of CD8 T cells in ankylosing spondylitis. TCRdb fed the 5' RACE reads into MiXCR, producing one record per CDR3 protein. Of a few hundred thousand distinct CDR3 sequences in the sample, 18% were seen once. Sequencing was carried out using blood, either unsorted or a sorted T cell fraction (not recorded which). These receptors were obtained from a male donor with ankylosing spondylitis or in good health (not recorded which).

This clonotype showed up just a few times. This sequence joins TRBV12-3 or TRBV12-4 and TRBJ2-2; 14 bases match TRBD2. Losses at the gene ends were 10 bases for V and 5 bases for J; bases not matched to a gene: 15. This CDR3 spans 18 amino acids. In nucleotides, the CDR3 is TGTGCCAACGAACCGGGACTAGCGGGAGAGGAGGGGACCGGGGAGCTGTTTTTT. The encoded protein is CANEPGLAGEEGTGELFF.

This clonotype was seen more than once but under ten times. The chain joins TRBV3-1 to TRBJ2-3, with 10 bases that match TRBD2. CDR3 length: 18 amino acids. The V gene end was trimmed by 0 bases and the J gene end by 5 bases; junction bases not matched to a gene: 11. The germline CDR1 and CDR2 sequences are LGHDT and YNNKEL (reference sequence). The CDR3 region is CASSQDGRLAGVEDTQYF. DNA of the CDR3: TGTGCCAGCAGCCAAGACGGGCGGCTAGCGGGAGTGGAAGATACGCAGTATTTT.

J is TRBJ2-4 and V is TRBV9; a possible D gene is TRBD1 (6 bases). The V end was cut by 4 bases, the J end by 2 bases, with 13 bases between. The CDR3 has 15 amino acids. Germline V gives CDR1 SGDLS, CDR2 YYNGEE. CDR3 DNA sequence: TGTGCCAGCAGCCCCTTAGGGGACACCAAAAACATTCAGTACTTC. Protein product: CASSPLGDTKNIQYF.

The table lists this clonotype with many counts. V is TRBV5-1 and J is TRBJ2-4, with D hard to call. Germline CDR1 SGHRS, CDR2 YFSETQ. Deletions cut 1 base from V and 2 bases from J, with 7 bases between. CDR3 size: 14 residues. CDR3 in amino acids: CASSLYRSKNIQYF. CDR3 sequence (DNA): TGCGCCAGCAGCTTGTACAGATCCAAAAACATTCAGTACTTC.

This clonotype was seen at least ten times. The chain has TRBV27 and TRBJ2-7; tentative D call: TRBD1 (6 bases). This CDR3 comprises 14 residues. Trimming shortened V by 4 bases and J by 0 bases, and 10 bases separated the two germline ends. The germline CDR1 and CDR2 sequences are MNHEY and SMNVEV (reference sequence). CDR3 sequence reads: CASSWSGDSYEQYF. The CDR3, as DNA: TGTGCCAGCAGTTGGTCAGGGGACTCCTACGAGCAGTACTTC.

This clonotype was seen a few times. V gene TRBV7-2 combines with J gene TRBJ2-5; TRBD1 matches at 7 bases. Germline CDR1 and CDR2: SGHTA and FQGNSA. The CDR3 is 16 amino acids. V trimming: 2 bases; J trimming: 5 bases; junction bases outside the gene matches: 11. The CDR3 is CASSLLTGSGQETQYF. The CDR3 DNA is TGTGCCAGCAGCTTACTGACCGGGTCGGGACAGGAGACCCAGTACTTC.

The chain combines TRBV27 with TRBJ2-7, with TRBD1 matching 10 bases. V dropped 3 bases and J dropped 5; count of bases not matched to a gene: 1. This CDR3 comprises 13 residues. Germline loops: CDR1 MNHEY, CDR2 SMNVEV (reference sequence). In nucleotides, the CDR3 is TGTGCCAGCAGTTTTGGGACAGGGGACGAGCAGTACTTC. This sequence encodes CASSFGTGDEQYF.

The table lists this clonotype with a few counts. The chain joins TRBV10-3 to TRBJ2-1, with 13 bases identical to TRBD2. This CDR3 contains 14 residues. Germline CDR1 reads ENHRY; CDR2 reads SYGVKD. V lost 10 bases to trimming and J lost 7 bases; unmatched junction nucleotides: 7. The CDR3 is CATGTSGIGNEQFF. The CDR3 DNA reads as TGTGCCACCGGGACTAGCGGGATAGGTAATGAGCAGTTCTTC.

This clonotype occurred many times. The chain couples TRBV20-1 to TRBJ1-5, with D perhaps TRBD1 (5 bases). This CDR3 is 15 amino acids long. Trimming stripped 0 bases from V and 1 base from J, with 10 bases between. The germline V gene encodes CDR1 DFQATT and CDR2 SNEGSKA (reference sequence). The CDR3 region has the DNA TGCAGTGCTAGAGATCGGGCAGGGAGCAATCAGCCCCAGCATTTT. The encoded protein is CSARDRAGSNQPQHF.

The chain combines TRBV12-3 or TRBV12-4 with TRBJ1-1; unclear D gene. V was shortened by 3 bases and J by 0 bases, with 8 bases between the two germline ends. The CDR3 has 14 residues. The DNA of the CDR3 is TGTGCCAGCAGTTTCCTTGGGATGAACACTGAAGCTTTCTTT. Protein sequence: CASSFLGMNTEAFF.

The chain combines TRBV6-1 with TRBJ2-3; D remains ambiguous. V shed 6 bases and J shed 2 bases, with 18 bases lying between them. This CDR3 is built from 16 residues. CDR1 and CDR2 (germline): MNHNS, SASEGT. Here the CDR3 reads CASRKTIGPYTDTQYF. CDR3 sequence (DNA): TGTGCCAGCAGGAAGACGATCGGTCCCTACACAGATACGCAGTATTTT.

V usage is TRBV3-1 and J usage is TRBJ2-1; D is unresolved. Germline lookup yields CDR1 LGHDT and CDR2 YNNKEL (reference sequence). The V and J ends lost 3 bases and 2 bases respectively, with 8 bases between them. The CDR3 length is 14 residues. This chain's CDR3 is CASSHKTTYNEQFF. The CDR3 bases are TGTGCCAGCAGCCATAAAACAACCTACAATGAGCAGTTCTTC.

This chain connects TRBV4-3 to TRBJ2-2; no definite D call. Trimming cost V 3 bases and J 6 bases, with 5 bases left between them. This CDR3 contains 12 residues. Germline values: CDR1 LGHNA, CDR2 YSLEER. The CDR3 region has the DNA TGCGCCAGCAGCCATATACCCGGGGAGCTGTTTTTT. Protein: CASSHIPGELFF.

The gene calls are TRBV7-9 and TRBJ2-6; D call uncertain. Germline V lookup: CDR1 SEHNR, CDR2 FQNEAQ (reference sequence). Trimming cost V 0 bases and J 2 bases, with 2 bases left between them. This CDR3 is built from 14 residues. Here the CDR3 reads CASSLATGANVLTF. Here the CDR3 DNA reads TGTGCCAGCAGCTTAGCTACTGGGGCCAACGTCCTGACTTTC. Filled out from reference TRBV7-9 and TRBJ2-6, the complete variable domain reads DTGVSQNPRHKITKRGQNVTFRCDPISEHNRLYWYRQTLGQGPEFLTYFQNEAQLEKSRLLSDRFSAERPKGSFSTLEIQRTEQGDSAMYLCASSLATGANVLTFGAGSRLTVL.

V and J are TRBV27 and TRBJ2-7; TRBD2 agrees at 12 bases. From germline, CDR1 is MNHEY and CDR2 SMNVEV (reference sequence). The trim removed 7 bases at V and 6 bases at J, leaving 13 bases unmatched. The CDR3 is made up of 16 amino acids. The CDR3 DNA is TGTGCCAGCACCATCAATGGGGGACTAGCGGGTGTCGAGCAGTACTTC. Protein product: CASTINGGLAGVEQYF.

The sample holds many counts of this clonotype. The chain has TRBV9 and TRBJ2-5, with D unresolved. V gave up 3 bases and J gave up 2 bases, with 11 bases separating them. The CDR3 totals 14 residues. Germline V gene sequence: CDR1 SGDLS, CDR2 YYNGEE. The CDR3: CASSASGGQETQYF. CDR3 coding DNA: TGTGCCAGCAGCGCGTCCGGCGGTCAAGAGACCCAGTACTTC. The full variable domain, its missing parts supplied by reference TRBV9 and TRBJ2-5, is DSGVTQTPKHLITATGQRVTLRCSPRSGDLSVYWYQQSLDQGLQFLIQYYNGEERAKGNILERFSAQQFPDLHSELNLSSLELGDSALYFCASSASGGQETQYFGPGTRLLVL.

Worth noting for this clonotype: The junction and the germline gene differ at one end; a read error may be behind it. The V and J genes are TRBV9 and TRBJ2-5; D is perhaps TRBD2 (7 bases). Germline V gives CDR1 SGDLS, CDR2 YYNGEE. CDR3 size: 16 residues. The CDR3 sequence: CASSVVAGGPQETQHF. The CDR3 nucleotides are TGTGCCAGCAGCGTAGTCGCCGGGGGGCCCCAAGAGACCCAGCACTTC.

The rearrangement links TRBV3-1 to TRBJ2-2; D may be TRBD1 (6 bases). The CDR3 is 18 residues long. The V end lost 1 base, the J end lost 3 bases, and 18 bases lay between the germline ends. Per the germline V gene, CDR1 is LGHDT and CDR2 is YNNKEL (reference sequence). The CDR3 DNA is TGTGCCAGCAGCCAAGTGGGGGCAGGATTACAATACACCGGGGAGCTGTTTTTT. Protein product: CASSQVGAGLQYTGELFF.

This clonotype showed up many times. This chain joins TRBV10-3 and TRBJ1-6; D uncertain. Looked up from germline, CDR1 is ENHRY and CDR2 is SYGVKD. The CDR3 is 17 amino acids. V was clipped by 0 bases and J by 0 bases, with 9 bases between them. The CDR3 DNA sequence: TGTGCCATCAGTGAGTCAGGACGGAGCTCCTATAATTCACCCCTCCACTTT. Translated: CAISESGRSSYNSPLHF.

The rearrangement joins TRBV6-5 to TRBJ2-7, with 12 nucleotides matching TRBD2. The CDR3 runs 15 residues. The V gene end was trimmed by 2 bases and the J gene end by 4 bases; junction bases not matched to a gene: 3. CDR1 and CDR2 (germline): MNHEY, SVGAGI. This CDR3 is CASSYGTSGPYEQYF. CDR3 coding DNA: TGTGCCAGCAGTTACGGGACTAGCGGGCCGTACGAGCAGTACTTC.

The V and J genes are TRBV4-3 and TRBJ2-1, with D possibly matching TRBD2 (5 bases). The germline gives CDR1 LGHNA, CDR2 YSLEER. V shed 7 bases and J shed 7 bases, with 17 bases lying between them. This CDR3 is 14 amino acids long. For the CDR3, the DNA is TGCGCCAGCAAGGCGGGCCTAGTAGCGAATGAGCAGTTCTTC. This sequence encodes CASKAGLVANEQFF.